This TCR beta chain is from a study of T cell clonotyping in hematopoietic cell transplantation. Study-wide results and limits: Graft donor and pretransplant recipient Inverse Simpson Index values predicted broader posttransplant TCR diversity. Recipient TCR diversity dropped after transplant; expanded clonotypes rose from day 30 to 180.

The V gene lost 2 bases and the J gene lost 7 bases, with 17 bases spanning the gap. CDR3 length: 16 amino acids. Germline V CDR1 and CDR2: MGHRA, YSYEKL. As regards this clone: The antigen is unknown.

TCRdb's copy holds only in-frame clones and misses some; the assay was immunoSEQ multiplex PCR. The repertoire holds over 35,000 clones, with about 87% as singletons. The V and J genes are TRBV4-1 and TRBJ1-4; tentative D call: TRBD1 (6 bases). The sequence was collected from a woman aged 40 to 55 in good health. Some clones in this sample may be carry-over from other donors' samples. Sequencing input: peripheral blood mononuclear cells. The CDR3 DNA follows: TGCGCCAGCAGCCAACTGAAACAGGGTATTGCTGAAAAACTGTTTTTT. It encodes CASSQLKQGIAEKLFF.